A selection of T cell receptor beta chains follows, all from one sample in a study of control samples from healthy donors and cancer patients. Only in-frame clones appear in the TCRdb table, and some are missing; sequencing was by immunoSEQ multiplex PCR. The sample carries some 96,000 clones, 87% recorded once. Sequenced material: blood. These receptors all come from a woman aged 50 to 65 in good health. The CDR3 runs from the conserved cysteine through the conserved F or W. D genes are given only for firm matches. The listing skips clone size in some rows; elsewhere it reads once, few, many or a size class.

CDR3 protein: CATTLAENTDTQYF; CDR3 DNA: TGTGCCACCACTCTAGCAGAAAACACAGATACGCAGTATTTT; CDR3 length: 14; clone size: .; J gene: TRBJ2-3; V gene: TRBV24-1; D gene: .
CDR3 protein: CASSQGANNEQFF; CDR3 DNA: TGTGCCAGCAGCCAAGGAGCTAACAATGAGCAGTTCTTC; CDR3 length: 13; clone size: .; J gene: TRBJ2-1; V gene: TRBV7-2; D gene: .
CDR3 protein: CASSHIPTGGDTLYEQYF; CDR3 DNA: TGCGCCAGCAGCCACATACCAACCGGGGGGGATACCCTCTACGAGCAGTACTTC; CDR3 length: 18; clone size: .; J gene: TRBJ2-7; V gene: TRBV4-1; D gene: TRBD2
CDR3 protein: CASSIGHDTHSYNEQFF; CDR3 DNA: TGTGCCAGTAGTATAGGGCACGACACTCACTCCTACAATGAGCAGTTCTTC; CDR3 length: 17; clone size: .; J gene: TRBJ2-1; V gene: TRBV19; D gene: .
CDR3 protein: CASTKRSNQPQHF; CDR3 DNA: TGTGCCAGCACAAAAAGGAGCAATCAGCCCCAGCATTTT; CDR3 length: 13; clone size: .; J gene: TRBJ1-5; V gene: TRBV19; D gene: .
CDR3 protein: CATRQAGTYEQYF; CDR3 DNA: TGTGCCACTCGCCAGGCAGGGACCTACGAGCAGTACTTC; CDR3 length: 13; clone size: .; J gene: TRBJ2-7; V gene: TRBV18; D gene: .
CDR3 protein: CASSEAGVDEAFF; CDR3 DNA: TGTGCCAGCAGTGAAGCGGGGGTCGATGAAGCTTTCTTT; CDR3 length: 13; clone size: .; J gene: TRBJ1-1; V gene: TRBV6-1; D gene: .
CDR3 protein: CASKNGGNTEAFF; CDR3 DNA: TGTGCCAGTAAGAATGGGGGGAACACTGAAGCTTTCTTT; CDR3 length: 13; clone size: .; J gene: TRBJ1-1; V gene: TRBV19; D gene: .
CDR3 protein: CASSGIFSGNTIYF; CDR3 DNA: TGTGCCAGCAGCGGGATCTTCTCTGGAAACACCATATATTTT; CDR3 length: 14; clone size: .; J gene: TRBJ1-3; V gene: TRBV13; D gene: .
CDR3 protein: CSVEDRDRTDTQYF; CDR3 DNA: TGCAGCGTTGAAGATAGAGACCGCACAGATACGCAGTATTTT; CDR3 length: 14; clone size: .; J gene: TRBJ2-3; V gene: TRBV29-1; D gene: .
CDR3 protein: CSGTTGGWTEAFF; CDR3 DNA: TGCAGCGGAACCACAGGGGGCTGGACTGAAGCTTTCTTT; CDR3 length: 13; clone size: once; J gene: TRBJ1-1; V gene: TRBV29-1; D gene: TRBD1
CDR3 protein: CASSISGGHINQPQHF; CDR3 DNA: TGTGCCAGTAGTATCAGCGGGGGGCATATCAATCAGCCCCAGCATTTT; CDR3 length: 16; clone size: .; J gene: TRBJ1-5; V gene: TRBV19; D gene: .
CDR3 protein: CASSPPRRGEGNTEAFF; CDR3 DNA: TGTGCCAGCAGCCCCCCCCGCCGGGGGGAGGGGAACACTGAAGCTTTCTTT; CDR3 length: 17; clone size: .; J gene: TRBJ1-1; V gene: TRBV9; D gene: .